This T cell receptor (beta chain) was observed in a study of human T cells and chemical hapten exposure. TCRdb recomputed calls from the RACE reads with MiXCR, one row per CDR3 protein. The sample contains over 70,000 distinct CDR3 sequences, 7.5% to 9.5% of which appear only once. This clonotype occurred a few times. The sample's time point: patch test 2, 6 weeks after DPC sensitization. Treatment of the sample: therapeutic diphenylcyclopropenone sensitization with weekly scalp DPC. Germline V gene sequence: CDR1 SGHNT, CDR2 YYREEE (reference sequence). The CDR3 runs 13 residues. V was cut by 4 bases and J by 2 bases, with 9 bases left in between.

The V and J genes are TRBV5-4 and TRBJ1-1; tentative D call: TRBD1 (6 bases). The specimen was whole blood, collected in connection with sensitization to the hapten diphenylcyclopropenone (DPC). The clonotype comes from a woman aged 50 to 60 with alopecia areata. Some clones in this sample may be carry-over from other donors' samples. For the CDR3, the DNA is TGTGCCAGCAGCGAGGGGACAAACACTGAAGCTTTCTTT. Translated: CASSEGTNTEAFF.